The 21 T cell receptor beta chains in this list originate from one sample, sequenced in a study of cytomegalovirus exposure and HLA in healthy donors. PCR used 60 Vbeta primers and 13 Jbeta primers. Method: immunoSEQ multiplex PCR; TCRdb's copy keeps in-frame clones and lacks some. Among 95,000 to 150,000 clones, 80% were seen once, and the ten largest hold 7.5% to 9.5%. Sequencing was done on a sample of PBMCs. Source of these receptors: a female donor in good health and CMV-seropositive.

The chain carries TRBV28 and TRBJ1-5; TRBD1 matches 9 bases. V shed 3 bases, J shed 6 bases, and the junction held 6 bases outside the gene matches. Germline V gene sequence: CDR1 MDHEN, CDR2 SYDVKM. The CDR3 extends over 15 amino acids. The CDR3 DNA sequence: TGTGCCAGCAGTTTTACGGGACAGGGACCTCAGCCCCAGCATTTT. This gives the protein CASSFTGQGPQPQHF.

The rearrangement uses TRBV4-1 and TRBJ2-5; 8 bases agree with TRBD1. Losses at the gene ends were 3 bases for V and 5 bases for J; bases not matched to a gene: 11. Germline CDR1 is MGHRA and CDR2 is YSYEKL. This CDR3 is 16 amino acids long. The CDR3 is CASSQGTRQGWETQYF. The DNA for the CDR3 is TGCGCCAGCAGCCAGGGGACTCGACAGGGGTGGGAGACCCAGTACTTC.

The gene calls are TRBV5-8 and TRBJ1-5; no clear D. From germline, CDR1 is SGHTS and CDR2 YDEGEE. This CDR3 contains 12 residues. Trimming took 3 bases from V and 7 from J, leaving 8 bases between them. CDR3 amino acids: CASSYPRQPQHF. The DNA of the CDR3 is TGTGCCAGCAGCTACCCGAGGCAGCCCCAGCATTTT.

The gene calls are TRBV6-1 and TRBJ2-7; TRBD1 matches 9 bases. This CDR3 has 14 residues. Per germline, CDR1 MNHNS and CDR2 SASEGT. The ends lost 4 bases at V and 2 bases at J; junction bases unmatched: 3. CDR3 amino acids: CASSGTGAPYEQYF. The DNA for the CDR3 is TGTGCCAGCAGTGGGACAGGGGCGCCCTACGAGCAGTACTTC.

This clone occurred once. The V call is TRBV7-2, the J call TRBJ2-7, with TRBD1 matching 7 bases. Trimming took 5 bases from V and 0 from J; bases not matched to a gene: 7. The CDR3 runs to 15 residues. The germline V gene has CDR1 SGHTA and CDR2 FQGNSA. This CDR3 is CASSLTGQSSYEQYF. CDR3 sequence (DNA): TGTGCCAGCAGCCTTACGGGACAGAGCTCCTACGAGCAGTACTTC. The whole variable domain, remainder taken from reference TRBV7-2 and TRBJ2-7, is GAGVSQSPSNKVTEKGKDVELRCDPISGHTALYWYRQSLGQGLEFLIYFQGNSAPDKSGLPSDRFSAERTGGSVSTLTIQRTQQEDSAVYLCASSLTGQSSYEQYFGPGTRLTVT.

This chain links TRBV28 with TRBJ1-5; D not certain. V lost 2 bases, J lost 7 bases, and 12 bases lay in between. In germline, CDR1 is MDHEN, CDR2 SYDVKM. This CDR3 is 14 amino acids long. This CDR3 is CASSLSGEVQPQHF. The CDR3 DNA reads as TGTGCCAGCAGTTTAAGCGGGGAAGTGCAGCCCCAGCATTTT.

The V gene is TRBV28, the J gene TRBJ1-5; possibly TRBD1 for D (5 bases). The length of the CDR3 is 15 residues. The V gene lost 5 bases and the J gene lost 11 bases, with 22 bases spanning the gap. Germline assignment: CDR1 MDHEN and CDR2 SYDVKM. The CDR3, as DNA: TGTGCCAGCAGTACCCCACGCAGGGAGGGAAGGGCCCAGCATTTT. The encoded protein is CASSTPRREGRAQHF.

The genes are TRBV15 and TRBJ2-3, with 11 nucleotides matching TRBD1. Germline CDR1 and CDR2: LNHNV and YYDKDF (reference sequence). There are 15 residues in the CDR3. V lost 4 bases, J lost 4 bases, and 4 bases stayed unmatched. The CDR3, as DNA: TGTGCCACCAGCATGAGGACAGGGGGCCCAGATACGCAGTATTTT. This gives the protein CATSMRTGGPDTQYF.

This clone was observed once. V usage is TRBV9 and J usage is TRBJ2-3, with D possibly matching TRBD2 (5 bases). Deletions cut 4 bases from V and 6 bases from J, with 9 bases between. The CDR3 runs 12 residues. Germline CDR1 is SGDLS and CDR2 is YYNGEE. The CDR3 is CASSSGLDTQYF. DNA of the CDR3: TGTGCCAGCAGCTCAGGACTGGATACGCAGTATTTT.

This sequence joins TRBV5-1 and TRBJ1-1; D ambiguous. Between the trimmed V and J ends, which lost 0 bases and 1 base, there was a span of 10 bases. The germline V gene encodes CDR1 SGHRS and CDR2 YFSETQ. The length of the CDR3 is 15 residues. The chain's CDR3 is CASSLAPVRNTEAFF. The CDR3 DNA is TGCGCCAGCAGCTTGGCCCCTGTTCGGAACACTGAAGCTTTCTTT.

The CDR3 coding sequence is TGTGCCAGCAGCTTAGAAGGACAGGGGGCGATCTATGGCTACACCTTC. This gives the protein CASSLEGQGAIYGYTF. The chain has TRBV7-2 and TRBJ1-2; 11 positions match TRBD1. V gave up 1 base and J gave up 4 bases; unmatched junction bases: 5. The CDR3 covers 16 residues. CDR1 is SGHTA and CDR2 is FQGNSA in the germline V gene. Looking up the rest from reference TRBV7-2 and TRBJ1-2 gives the full variable domain: GAGVSQSPSNKVTEKGKDVELRCDPISGHTALYWYRQSLGQGLEFLIYFQGNSAPDKSGLPSDRFSAERTGGSVSTLTIQRTQQEDSAVYLCASSLEGQGAIYGYTFGSGTRLTVV.

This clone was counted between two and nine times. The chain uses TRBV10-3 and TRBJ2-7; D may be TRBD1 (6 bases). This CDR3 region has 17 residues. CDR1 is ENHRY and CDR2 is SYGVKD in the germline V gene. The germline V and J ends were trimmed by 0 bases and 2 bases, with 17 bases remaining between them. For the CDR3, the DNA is TGTGCCATCAGTGAGTCGACGGTACAGGGCCAACCCTACGAGCAGTACTTC. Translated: CAISESTVQGQPYEQYF.

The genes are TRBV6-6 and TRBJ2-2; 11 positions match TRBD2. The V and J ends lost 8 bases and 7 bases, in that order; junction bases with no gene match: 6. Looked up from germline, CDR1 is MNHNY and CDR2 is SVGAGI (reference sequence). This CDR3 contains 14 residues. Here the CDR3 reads CASSLGLAGGELFF. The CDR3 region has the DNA TGTGCCAGCTCCCTTGGACTAGCGGGCGGGGAGCTGTTTTTT.

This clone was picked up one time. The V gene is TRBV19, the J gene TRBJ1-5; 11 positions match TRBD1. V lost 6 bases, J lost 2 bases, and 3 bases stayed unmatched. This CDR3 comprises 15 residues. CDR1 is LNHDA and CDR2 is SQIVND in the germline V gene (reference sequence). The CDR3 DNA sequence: TGTGCCAGTAGAAAGGGACAGGGGGGCAATCAGCCCCAGCATTTT. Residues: CASRKGQGGNQPQHF.

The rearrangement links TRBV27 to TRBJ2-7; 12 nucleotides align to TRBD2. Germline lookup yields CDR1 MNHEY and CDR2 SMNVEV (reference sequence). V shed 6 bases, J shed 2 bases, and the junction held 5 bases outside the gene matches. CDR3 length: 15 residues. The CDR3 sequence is CASSPRTSGAYEQYF. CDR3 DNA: TGTGCCAGCAGCCCCCGGACTAGCGGGGCCTACGAGCAGTACTTC.

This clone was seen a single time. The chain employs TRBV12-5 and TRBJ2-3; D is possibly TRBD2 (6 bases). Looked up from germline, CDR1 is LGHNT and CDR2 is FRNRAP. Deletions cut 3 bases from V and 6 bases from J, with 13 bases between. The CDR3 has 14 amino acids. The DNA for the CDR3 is TGTGCTAGTGGTTTATCGGGAGCACAGGATACGCAGTATTTT. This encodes CASGLSGAQDTQYF.

The CDR3 spells CASTRGNSNQPQHF. DNA of the CDR3: TGTGCCAGCACCAGGGGTAACAGCAATCAGCCCCAGCATTTT. The chain is built from TRBV2 and TRBJ1-5; tentatively, D is TRBD1 (6 bases). This CDR3 spans 14 amino acids. Trimming removed 7 bases at V and 1 base at J, with 11 bases between. Germline assignment: CDR1 SNHLY and CDR2 FYNNEI.

The CDR3 bases are TGTGCCAGCAGCTCTCGGGGGGGCCATGAGACCCAGTACTTC. The encoded protein is CASSSRGGHETQYF. The chain joins TRBV7-2 to TRBJ2-5, with 8 bases lining up with TRBD2. Germline lookup yields CDR1 SGHTA and CDR2 FQGNSA. The length of the CDR3 is 14 residues. V gave up 4 bases and J gave up 5 bases; unmatched junction bases: 6. Filled out from reference TRBV7-2 and TRBJ2-5, the complete variable domain reads GAGVSQSPSNKVTEKGKDVELRCDPISGHTALYWYRQSLGQGLEFLIYFQGNSAPDKSGLPSDRFSAERTGGSVSTLTIQRTQQEDSAVYLCASSSRGGHETQYFGPGTRLLVL.

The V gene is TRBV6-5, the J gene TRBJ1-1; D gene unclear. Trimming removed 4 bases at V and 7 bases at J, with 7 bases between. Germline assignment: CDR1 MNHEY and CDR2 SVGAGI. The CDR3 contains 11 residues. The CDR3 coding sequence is TGTGCCAGCAGTTTTCAGTATGAAGCTTTCTTT. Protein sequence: CASSFQYEAFF.

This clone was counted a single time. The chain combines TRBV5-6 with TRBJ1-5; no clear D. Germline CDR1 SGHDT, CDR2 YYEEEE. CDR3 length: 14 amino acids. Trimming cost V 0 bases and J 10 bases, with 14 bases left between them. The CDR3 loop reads CASSLASRNSPQHF. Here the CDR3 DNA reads TGTGCCAGCAGCTTGGCCTCACGTAATAGTCCCCAGCATTTT.

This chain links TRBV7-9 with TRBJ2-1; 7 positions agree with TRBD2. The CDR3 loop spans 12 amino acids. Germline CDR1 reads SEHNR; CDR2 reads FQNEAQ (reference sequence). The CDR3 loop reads CAGGSSYNEQFF. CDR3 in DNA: TGTGCGGGAGGGAGCTCCTACAATGAGCAGTTCTTC.